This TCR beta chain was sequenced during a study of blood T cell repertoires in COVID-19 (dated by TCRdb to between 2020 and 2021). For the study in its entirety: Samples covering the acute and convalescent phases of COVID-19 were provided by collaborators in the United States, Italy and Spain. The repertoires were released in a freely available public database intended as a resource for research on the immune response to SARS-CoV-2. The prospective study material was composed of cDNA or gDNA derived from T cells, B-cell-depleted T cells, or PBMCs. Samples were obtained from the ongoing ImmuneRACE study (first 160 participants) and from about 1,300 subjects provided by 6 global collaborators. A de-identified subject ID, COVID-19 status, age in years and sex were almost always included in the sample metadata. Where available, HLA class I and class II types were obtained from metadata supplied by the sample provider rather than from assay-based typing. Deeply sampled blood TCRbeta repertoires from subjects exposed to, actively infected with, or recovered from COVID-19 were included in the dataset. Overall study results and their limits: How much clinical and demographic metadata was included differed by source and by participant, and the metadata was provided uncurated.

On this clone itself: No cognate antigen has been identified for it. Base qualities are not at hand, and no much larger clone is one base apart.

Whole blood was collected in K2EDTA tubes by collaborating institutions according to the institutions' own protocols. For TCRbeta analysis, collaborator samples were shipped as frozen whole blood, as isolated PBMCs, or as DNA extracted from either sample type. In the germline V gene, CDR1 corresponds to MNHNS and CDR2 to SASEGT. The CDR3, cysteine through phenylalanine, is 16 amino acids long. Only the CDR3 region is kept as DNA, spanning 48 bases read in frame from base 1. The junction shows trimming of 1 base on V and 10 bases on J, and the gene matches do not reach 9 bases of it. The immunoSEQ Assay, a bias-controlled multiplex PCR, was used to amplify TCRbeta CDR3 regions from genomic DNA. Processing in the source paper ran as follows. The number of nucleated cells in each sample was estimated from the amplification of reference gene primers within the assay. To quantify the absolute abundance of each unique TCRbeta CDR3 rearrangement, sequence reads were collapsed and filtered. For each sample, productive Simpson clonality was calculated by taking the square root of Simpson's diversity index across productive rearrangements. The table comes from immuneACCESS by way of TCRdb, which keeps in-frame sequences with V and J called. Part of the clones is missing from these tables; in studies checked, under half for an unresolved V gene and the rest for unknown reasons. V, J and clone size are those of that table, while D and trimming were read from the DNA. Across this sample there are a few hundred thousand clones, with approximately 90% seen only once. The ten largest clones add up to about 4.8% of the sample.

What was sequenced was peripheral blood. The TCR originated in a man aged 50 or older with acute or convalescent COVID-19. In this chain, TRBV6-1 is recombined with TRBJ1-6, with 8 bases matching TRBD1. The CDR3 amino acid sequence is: CASSEGAGGSPSPLHF. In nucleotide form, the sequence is TGTGCCAGCAGTGAAGGGGCAGGGGGCTCGCCATCACCCCTCCACTTT.